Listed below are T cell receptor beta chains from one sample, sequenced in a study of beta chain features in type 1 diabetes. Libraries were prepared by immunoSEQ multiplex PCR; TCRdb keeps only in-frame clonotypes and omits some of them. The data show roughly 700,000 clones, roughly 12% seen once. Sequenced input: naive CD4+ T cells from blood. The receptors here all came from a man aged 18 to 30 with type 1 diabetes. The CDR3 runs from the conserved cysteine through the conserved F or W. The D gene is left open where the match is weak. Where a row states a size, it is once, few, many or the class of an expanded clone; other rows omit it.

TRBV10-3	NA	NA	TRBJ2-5	TGTGCCATCAGTCGTTACGGGAGTTTGGAAGAGACCCAGTACTTC	CAISRYGSLEETQYF
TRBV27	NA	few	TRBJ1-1	TGTGCCAGCAAAGGGGACCAGGGAGGGTACACTGAAGCTTTCTTT	CASKGDQGGYTEAFF
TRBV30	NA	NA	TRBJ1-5	TGTGCCTGGAGTGAGACCGGGGGAAATCAGCCCCAGCATTTT	CAWSETGGNQPQHF
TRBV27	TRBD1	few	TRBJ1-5	TGTGCCAGCAGTTTGGACAGGGGCGGAGAGCCCCAGCATTTT	CASSLDRGGEPQHF
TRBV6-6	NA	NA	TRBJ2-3	TGTGCCAGCAGTGTCGGCCTAGGAGTAGGAGATACGCAGTATTTT	CASSVGLGVGDTQYF
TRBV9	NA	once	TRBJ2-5	TGTGCCAGCAGCACCCGACTAAGCTCAGAGACCCAGTACTTC	CASSTRLSSETQYF
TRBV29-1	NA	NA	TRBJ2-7	TGCAGCGTTCCGGGGGCCGGGACCCGGACCTACGAGCAGTACTTC	CSVPGAGTRTYEQYF
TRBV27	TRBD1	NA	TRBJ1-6	TGTGCCAGCAGGGGACAGGGCACCGCCAATTCACCCCTCCACTTT	CASRGQGTANSPLHF
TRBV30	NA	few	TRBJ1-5	TGTGCCTGCCAGACAGGTAACAATCAGCCCCAGCATTTT	CACQTGNNQPQHF
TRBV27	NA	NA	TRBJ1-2	TGTGCCAGCAGTTTTGGCAGGGGCATTGGCTACACCTTC	CASSFGRGIGYTF
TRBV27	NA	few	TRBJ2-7	TGTGCCAGCAGTTTACAGGTCAGCTACGAGCAGTACTTC	CASSLQVSYEQYF
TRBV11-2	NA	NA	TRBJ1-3	TGTGCCAGCAGCTTAGTTTCCGACCGCCGGGGGGACACCATATATTTT	CASSLVSDRRGDTIYF
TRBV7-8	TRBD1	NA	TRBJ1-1	TGTGCCAGCAGCTTAGGCAGGGGGGCTTTCTTT	CASSLGRGAFF
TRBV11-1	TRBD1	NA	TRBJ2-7	TGTGCCAGCAGCTCACAGGGGTACGAGCAGTACTTC	CASSSQGYEQYF
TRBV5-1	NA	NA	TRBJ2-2	TGCGCCAGCAGCTTGGGCGGGACAGCCAACACCGGGGAGCTGTTTTTT	CASSLGGTANTGELFF